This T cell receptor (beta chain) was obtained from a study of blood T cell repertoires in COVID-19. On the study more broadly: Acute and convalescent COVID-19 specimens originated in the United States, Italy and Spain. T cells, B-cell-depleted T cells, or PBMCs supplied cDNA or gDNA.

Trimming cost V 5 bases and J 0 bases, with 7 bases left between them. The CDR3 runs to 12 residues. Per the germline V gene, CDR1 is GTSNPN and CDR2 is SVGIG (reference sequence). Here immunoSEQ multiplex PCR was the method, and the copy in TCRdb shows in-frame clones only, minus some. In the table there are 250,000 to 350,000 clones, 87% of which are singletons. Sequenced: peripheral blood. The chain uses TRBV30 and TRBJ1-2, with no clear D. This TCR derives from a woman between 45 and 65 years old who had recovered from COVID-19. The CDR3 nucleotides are TGTGCCTGGTTGGGAGCTAACTATGGCTACACCTTC. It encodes CAWLGANYGYTF.